This TCR beta chain appears in the sequencing data of a study of regulatory T cells in long-lasting Graves disease. As for the study in general: Newly diagnosed Graves' patients had under 3 months of antithyroid drugs.

As concerns this clonotype: Compared with germline, one end of the junction differs, possibly owing to a read error.

Assembly of TCR beta libraries relied on iRepertoire HTBI primers together with Arm-PCR of CDR3 regions. TCRdb processed the multiplex PCR reads anew with MiXCR; each CDR3 protein has one entry. This table has about 320,000 distinct CDR3 sequences, 18% appearing once. The germline CDR1 and CDR2 sequences are SGHAT and FQDESV (reference sequence). CDR3 length: 15 amino acids. Described time point: newly diagnosed GD, antithyroid drugs for less than 3 months. From PBMCs, RNA was extracted and then used to make the TCR library. The TCR comes from a female donor with Graves disease. The V gene is TRBV11-1, the J gene TRBJ1-5; TRBD1 might be the D (5 bases). Material: peripheral blood mononuclear cells (PBMCs), obtained at new diagnosis, from a patient treated with antithyroid drugs. This chain's CDR3 is CANSLGDRGYQPQHF. The CDR3 DNA reads as TGTGCCAACAGCTTAGGGGATCGGGGATATCAGCCCCAGCATTTT.